The rows below give T cell receptor beta chains drawn from one sample of a study of blood T cell repertoires in COVID-19. Sequencing used immunoSEQ multiplex PCR; TCRdb keeps in-frame clones, though not all of them. The profile covers hundreds of thousands of clones, with 86% appearing a single time and roughly 13% taken by the ten largest. The sequencing sample was made of peripheral blood. The receptors here all came from a woman between 65 and 79 years old with COVID-19, enrolled during active disease. The CDR3 runs from the conserved cysteine through the conserved F or W. A D gene is named only where the DNA matches it firmly. Clone size is not always given. Where it is, it says once, few, many or a class for expanded clones.

clone_size | j_call | v_call | cdr3_length | d_call | cdr3_nt | cdr3_aa
NA | TRBJ2-6 | TRBV5-1 | 15 | TRBD1 | TGCGCCAGTGGACAGGGTAACTCTGGGGCCAACGTCCTGACTTTC | CASGQGNSGANVLTF
NA | TRBJ1-2 | TRBV3-1/TRBV3-2 | 13 | NA | TGTGCCAGCAGCCAGGGGGCGACGTGGGGCTACACCTTC | CASSQGATWGYTF
NA | TRBJ1-5 | TRBV24-1 | 15 | TRBD1 | TGTGCCACCAGTGAGCCAGGGGGGAGCAATCAGCCCCAGCATTTT | CATSEPGGSNQPQHF
once | TRBJ2-2 | TRBV5-1 | 16 | TRBD2 | TGCGCCAGCAGCACGATAGCGGGGGGAGACACCGGGGAGCTGTTTTTT | CASSTIAGGDTGELFF
once | TRBJ1-1 | TRBV6-5 | 13 | TRBD1 | TGTGCCAGCAGGGGACAGGGAGGCACTGAAGCTTTCTTT | CASRGQGGTEAFF
NA | TRBJ2-5 | TRBV9 | 16 | TRBD2 | TGTGCCAGCAGCGTAGGAAGCGGGGGGGCTGTTGAAACCCAGTACTTC | CASSVGSGGAVETQYF
NA | TRBJ2-5 | TRBV5-1 | 16 | NA | TGCGCCAGCAGCTTGGAGGGGGGGCCGTACCAAGAGACCCAGTACTTC | CASSLEGGPYQETQYF
NA | TRBJ2-2 | TRBV3-1/TRBV3-2 | 15 | TRBD2 | TGTGCCAGCAGCCAAGGTACAGCGGGGCACGGGGAGCTGTTTTTT | CASSQGTAGHGELFF
NA | TRBJ2-7 | TRBV18 | 15 | NA | TGTGCCAGCTCACCTTCACAGACAGCAACCTACGAGCAGTACTTC | CASSPSQTATYEQYF
few | TRBJ1-5 | TRBV19 | 15 | TRBD1 | TGTGCCAGCGAACCGGGACAGGGGTTCAATCAGCCCCAGCATTTT | CASEPGQGFNQPQHF
once | TRBJ2-1 | TRBV7-3 | 15 | NA | TGTGCCAGCAGCTCCAATGGGGGGGCAAGTGTTGAGCAGTTCTTC | CASSSNGGASVEQFF
NA | TRBJ2-5 | TRBV9 | 14 | TRBD1 | TGTGCCAGCAGCGGGGGACAGGGACTAGAGACCCAGTACTTC | CASSGGQGLETQYF
NA | TRBJ2-2 | TRBV30 | 12 | NA | TGTGCCTGGAGGAGAAACACCGGGGAGCTGTTTTTT | CAWRRNTGELFF
NA | TRBJ1-5 | TRBV3-1/TRBV3-2 | 14 | NA | TGTGCCAGCAGCCAAAGGACGGGGGATCAGCCCCAGCATTTT | CASSQRTGDQPQHF
NA | TRBJ2-5 | TRBV3-1/TRBV3-2 | 16 | NA | TGTGCCAGCAGCCAAGGGTGGGGCCCCGAAAGGGGGGGCCAGTACTTC | CASSQGWGPERGGQYF
NA | TRBJ2-3 | TRBV19 | 17 | NA | TGTGCCAGTAGTAGCTACAGGACCACCCTAAGCACAGATACGCAGTATTTT | CASSSYRTTLSTDTQYF
NA | TRBJ2-3 | TRBV18 | 18 | TRBD2 | TGTGCCAGCTCACCCCTCGTTGGCGGGGGGGCCCCCACAGATACGCAGTATTTT | CASSPLVGGGAPTDTQYF
NA | TRBJ2-5 | TRBV28 | 15 | TRBD1 | TGTGCCAGCAGTTCCGGGGGACAGGGATCCAAGACCCAGTACTTC | CASSSGGQGSKTQYF
NA | TRBJ2-7 | TRBV25-1 | 14 | NA | TGTGCCAGCAGTGACCTCGACAGACTTGGGGAGCAGTACTTC | CASSDLDRLGEQYF
NA | TRBJ1-4 | TRBV5-1 | 14 | NA | TGCGCCAGCAGCTTTTCCGGGGGGAGTGAAAAACTGTTTTTT | CASSFSGGSEKLFF
NA | TRBJ2-1 | TRBV9 | 16 | NA | TGTGCCAGCAGCCTAAGGGGGGGGCGGAAATACAATGAGCAGTTCTTC | CASSLRGGRKYNEQFF
NA | TRBJ2-5 | TRBV10-1 | 14 | NA | TGCGCCAGCAGTGAGTCGAAAGCGCAAGAGACCCAGTACTTC | CASSESKAQETQYF
NA | TRBJ1-5 | TRBV9 | 15 | TRBD1 | TGTGCCAGCAGCGCTGGGGGACAGCCCAATCAGCCCCAGCATTTT | CASSAGGQPNQPQHF
NA | TRBJ2-7 | TRBV11-2 | 13 | TRBD1 | TGTGCCAGCAGTACAGGGGGTCGCTACGAGCAGTACTTC | CASSTGGRYEQYF
NA | TRBJ1-5 | TRBV24-1 | 14 | NA | TGTGCCACACAGGGTCCCACTAGCAATCAGCCCCAGCATTTT | CATQGPTSNQPQHF
NA | TRBJ1-5 | TRBV3-1/TRBV3-2 | 15 | TRBD1 | TGTGCCAGCAGCCAGGGACAGATTAGCAATCAGCCCCAGCATTTT | CASSQGQISNQPQHF
few | TRBJ1-2 | TRBV12-5 | 15 | TRBD1 | TGTGCTAGTGGTCCGGGGACAGGAGAAGACTATGGCTACACCTTC | CASGPGTGEDYGYTF
NA | TRBJ2-3 | TRBV4-3 | 13 | TRBD2 | TGCGCCAGCAGCCAAGACTGGGCGGGGGCGCAGTATTTT | CASSQDWAGAQYF
NA | TRBJ1-2 | TRBV27 | 13 | NA | TGTGCCAGCAGTTTAGGCAGGGAAGGTGGCTACACCTTC | CASSLGREGGYTF
NA | TRBJ1-1 | TRBV28 | 14 | NA | TGTGCCAGCACTCGGGGAGGGGTCAGCCCTGAAGCTTTCTTT | CASTRGGVSPEAFF
NA | TRBJ1-5 | TRBV11-2 | 15 | NA | TGTGCCAGCAGCCTTAGACCCACAGGGAACCAGCCCCAGCATTTT | CASSLRPTGNQPQHF
NA | TRBJ2-1 | TRBV13 | 17 | NA | TGTGCCAGCAGCATATCCGCGGGGCGCGGGTCCTACAATGAGCAGTTCTTC | CASSISAGRGSYNEQFF
NA | TRBJ1-2 | TRBV19 | 13 | NA | TGTGCCAGTAGTATTCAACAGAGCTATGGCTACACCTTC | CASSIQQSYGYTF
few | TRBJ2-5 | TRBV7-9 | 16 | NA | TGTGCCAGCAGCTCCGACTCTTTCAGGGCACAAGAGACCCAGTACTTC | CASSSDSFRAQETQYF
NA | TRBJ1-3 | TRBV5-1 | 17 | TRBD1 | TGCGCCAGCAGCTTGGAAGCCCAGGGGGCAGCTGGAAACACCATATATTTT | CASSLEAQGAAGNTIYF
NA | TRBJ1-5 | TRBV30 | 16 | NA | TGTGCCTGGAGTCGAGGGGGTCTATATAGCAATCAGCCCCAGCATTTT | CAWSRGGLYSNQPQHF